The sequence of this TCR beta chain was determined in a study of T cells in Graves' hyperthyroidism and ophthalmopathy. CDR3 length equals 15 residues. Per the germline V gene, CDR1 is MDHEN and CDR2 is SYDVKM. Between the trimmed V and J ends, which lost 3 bases and 0 bases, there was a span of 8 bases. Amplification of TCR beta CDR3 regions used RNA as the template. Using the HTBI primer set, a first-round RT-PCR was run on the TCR CDR3. TCRdb redid the calling of the multiplex PCR reads with MiXCR, one entry per CDR3 protein. The sample lists approximately 570,000 distinct CDR3 sequences, about 20% seen once, with about half in the top ten. Uncontrolled infection, other autoimmune disease, pregnancy or lactation disqualified patients from enrolment. Diagnosis relied on clinical symptoms, serum thyroxine and TRAb, thyroid ultrasound and orbital computed tomography. Fresh 10 ml peripheral blood yielded PBMCs.

The study, taken as a whole, reports: Blood also held most thyroid clonotypes expanded beyond 0.001.

This clonotype was seen many times. The antigen is unknown. This clonotype originated in a man aged 35-49 years with Graves' ophthalmopathy. This rearrangement joins TRBV28 to TRBJ1-4, with D unresolved. Sequencing was carried out using blood. CDR3 in amino acids: CASSLPAPTNEKLFF. In DNA form, the CDR3 reads TGTGCCAGCAGTTTGCCCGCCCCAACTAATGAAAAACTGTTTTTT. The variable domain in full, with the rest retrieved from reference TRBV28 and TRBJ1-4, is DVKVTQSSRYLVKRTGEKVFLECVQDMDHENMFWYRQDPGLGLRLIYFSYDVKMKEKGDIPEGYSVSREKKERFSLILESASTNQTSMYLCASSLPAPTNEKLFFGSGTQLSVL.